The next 22 T cell receptor beta chains were all read from a single sample in a study of T cells after somatic rescue of genetic block. Here immunoSEQ multiplex PCR was the method, and the copy in TCRdb shows in-frame clones only, minus some. The table shows approximately 100,000 clones, with around 90% occurring only once. The source material was peripheral blood mononuclear cells (PBMCs). The receptors derive from a woman aged 18-29 years.

The CDR3 loop is CAWSLIGLAGSETQYF. Here the CDR3 DNA reads TGTGCCTGGAGCCTCATAGGACTAGCGGGAAGCGAGACCCAGTACTTC. The chain couples TRBV30 to TRBJ2-5; 12 bases map to TRBD2. Germline trimming cut 3 bases from V and 5 bases from J; bases unmatched to any gene: 10. Germline assignment: CDR1 GTSNPN and CDR2 SVGIG (reference sequence). The CDR3 loop spans 16 amino acids.

This chain connects TRBV11-1 to TRBJ2-2; weak D call: TRBD2 (5 bases). V was cut by 3 bases and J by 7 bases, with 9 bases left in between. Germline V gene lookup returns CDR1 SGHAT and CDR2 FQDESV (reference sequence). The CDR3 extends over 13 amino acids. The CDR3 sequence is CASSFRSGGELFF. The CDR3, as DNA: TGTGCCAGCAGCTTCCGCAGCGGCGGGGAGCTGTTTTTT.

J is TRBJ2-1 and V is TRBV5-8, with D possibly TRBD1 on 5 matching bases. The CDR3 sequence is 12 residues long. The germline V gene has CDR1 SGHTS and CDR2 YDEGEE. The V end was cut by 4 bases, the J end by 7 bases, with 9 bases between. CDR3 DNA: TGTGCCAGCAGCGTACAGGTGAATGAGCAGTTCTTC. Translating gives CASSVQVNEQFF.

The chain couples TRBV11-3 to TRBJ2-1; 9 bases agree with TRBD2. Germline CDR1 reads SGHNT; CDR2 reads YENEEA. J gave up 4 bases and V 5 bases, and 3 bases lay outside the gene matches. This CDR3 has 14 residues. Here the CDR3 DNA reads TGTGCCAGCAGCCGGGGACTAGCATACAATGAGCAGTTCTTC. Its translation is CASSRGLAYNEQFF.

This chain joins TRBV5-1 and TRBJ2-5, with D uncertain. Trimming shortened V by 1 base and J by 5 bases, and 6 bases separated the two germline ends. The length of the CDR3 is 12 residues. CDR1 is SGHRS and CDR2 is YFSETQ in the germline V gene. The CDR3 nucleotides are TGCGCCAGCAGCTTGACCGTGGAGACCCAGTACTTC. Its protein product is CASSLTVETQYF.

The V gene is TRBV5-5, the J gene TRBJ1-2; 9 nucleotides agree with TRBD1. V lost 4 bases, J lost 4 bases, and 14 bases stayed unmatched. CDR1 and CDR2 from the germline V gene are SGHKS and YYEKEE (reference sequence). CDR3 length: 17 amino acids. The CDR3 DNA reads TGTGCCAGCAGCCAGGACCGGGACAGGGTAGCTCGCTATGGCTACACCTTC. Translated: CASSQDRDRVARYGYTF.

The rearrangement uses TRBV4-2 and TRBJ2-2, with 12 bases identical to TRBD2. The CDR3 totals 16 residues. Germline values: CDR1 LGHNA, CDR2 YNFKEQ. Trimming removed 4 bases from V and 2 bases from J; junction bases left unmatched: 2. CDR3 region: CASSLGLAGNTGELFF. The CDR3 DNA reads TGTGCCAGCAGCCTAGGACTAGCGGGAAACACCGGGGAGCTGTTTTTT.

This clone appeared a single time. In DNA, the CDR3 is TGTGCCAGTGGATCGCATACGCAGTATTTT. The encoded protein is CASGSHTQYF. The chain employs TRBV19 and TRBJ2-3, with D unresolved. Between the trimmed V and J ends, which lost 8 bases and 7 bases, there was a span of 7 bases. CDR3 length: 10 residues. CDR1 and CDR2 (germline): LNHDA, SQIVND (reference sequence). The full variable domain, in which reference TRBV19 and TRBJ2-3 provide the parts outside the CDR3, is DGGITQSPKYLFRKEGQNVTLSCEQNLNHDAMYWYRQDPGQGLRLIYYSQIVNDFQKGDIAEGYSVSREKKESFPLTVTSAQKNPTAFYLCASGSHTQYFGPGTRLTVL.

The V and J genes are TRBV5-6 and TRBJ2-3, with 10 bases identical to TRBD2. The CDR3 runs to 18 residues. Germline V gives CDR1 SGHDT, CDR2 YYEEEE. V was pared by 4 bases and J by 2 bases, with 13 bases of the junction left unmatched. The CDR3 region has the DNA TGTGCCAGCAGCCGCCCAACTCTAGCGGGGGCGATCACAGATACGCAGTATTTT. Translation gives CASSRPTLAGAITDTQYF.

The chain is built from TRBV4-1 and TRBJ2-7; 13 nucleotides agree with TRBD2. V lost 1 base to trimming and J lost 3 bases; unmatched junction nucleotides: 9. The CDR3 sequence is 18 residues long. CDR1 MGHRA and CDR2 YSYEKL come from the germline V gene. As DNA, the CDR3 is TGCGCCAGCAGCCAAGGCCCACTAGCGGGAGGGCTATTCTACGAGCAGTACTTC. Its translation: CASSQGPLAGGLFYEQYF.

The chain has TRBV28 and TRBJ1-1, with D perhaps TRBD1 (5 bases). The CDR3 runs to 14 residues. CDR1 and CDR2 (germline): MDHEN, SYDVKM. V was cut by 6 bases and J by 1 base, with 12 bases left in between. In DNA form, the CDR3 reads TGTGCCAGCAGGTCCTTCCAGGGGAACACTGAAGCTTTCTTT. The encoded protein is CASRSFQGNTEAFF.

V is TRBV7-3 and J is TRBJ2-1; D not resolved. CDR1 and CDR2 (germline): SGHTA, FQGTGA. Trimming removed 5 bases from V and 4 bases from J, with 15 bases in between. The CDR3 has 15 amino acids. CDR3 in amino acids: CASSLHLGVYNEQFF. The CDR3 DNA is TGTGCCAGCAGCCTACACCTTGGGGTATACAATGAGCAGTTCTTC.

Written as DNA, the CDR3 is TGTGCCAGCAGCTTAGTATCCCCTGAAGCTTTCTTT. Translated, it gives CASSLVSPEAFF. The chain couples TRBV7-8 to TRBJ1-1; D call uncertain. Looked up from germline, CDR1 is SGHVS and CDR2 is FQNEAQ. This CDR3 has 12 residues. Trimming pared 1 base from V and 6 bases from J, leaving 6 bases between. Looking up the rest from reference TRBV7-8 and TRBJ1-1 gives the full variable domain: GAGVSQSPRYKVAKRGQDVALRCDPISGHVSLFWYQQALGQGPEFLTYFQNEAQLDKSGLPSDRFFAERPEGSVSTLKIQRTQQEDSAVYLCASSLVSPEAFFGQGTRLTVV.

The chain employs TRBV19 and TRBJ2-5; 12 bases line up with TRBD2. Losses at the gene ends were 5 bases for V and 5 bases for J; bases not matched to a gene: 9. The CDR3 is made up of 16 amino acids. Per the germline V gene, CDR1 is LNHDA and CDR2 is SQIVND (reference sequence). CDR3 protein: CASSPRLAGDGETQYF. The DNA for the CDR3 is TGTGCCAGTAGTCCCCGACTAGCGGGAGATGGGGAGACCCAGTACTTC.

This clone appeared a single time. The V call is TRBV4-3, the J call TRBJ1-5, with D unclear. The CDR3 covers 15 residues. Trimming shortened V by 0 bases and J by 4 bases, and 10 bases separated the two germline ends. Looked up from germline, CDR1 is LGHNA and CDR2 is YSLEER. CDR3 DNA sequence: TGCGCCAGCAGCCAAGAACGGACCGGGAATCAGCCCCAGCATTTT. Residues: CASSQERTGNQPQHF.

The J gene is TRBJ1-2, the V gene TRBV14, with a tentative D call TRBD1 (6 bases). This CDR3 is built from 15 residues. The germline gives CDR1 SGHDN, CDR2 FVKESK. The germline V and J ends were trimmed by 0 bases and 8 bases, with 16 bases remaining between them. In DNA, the CDR3 is TGTGCCAGCAGCCAAGAGGGGGCAAGACCATGGGGCTACACCTTC. Translation gives CASSQEGARPWGYTF.

J is TRBJ1-1 and V is TRBV27; D gene ambiguous. The germline gives CDR1 MNHEY, CDR2 SMNVEV (reference sequence). This CDR3 has 14 amino acids. V shed 6 bases and J shed 1 base, with 12 bases lying between them. CDR3 bases: TGTGCCAGCAGACGATTGGACGGGAACACTGAAGCTTTCTTT. Amino acid sequence: CASRRLDGNTEAFF.

The CDR3 region has the DNA TGTGCCAGCACCCTGGGGGGCGGCCTCTCCTACAATGAGCAGTTCTTC. It specifies CASTLGGGLSYNEQFF. The chain uses TRBV27 and TRBJ2-1; possibly TRBD1 or TRBD2 for D (6 bases each). This CDR3 is 16 amino acids long. Germline V gene lookup returns CDR1 MNHEY and CDR2 SMNVEV (reference sequence). The germline V and J ends were trimmed by 7 bases and 0 bases, with 16 bases remaining between them.

The V call is TRBV11-2, the J call TRBJ2-1; a weak D match, TRBD2 (5 bases). This CDR3 is built from 17 residues. CDR1 is SGHAT, CDR2 FQNNGV, per germline. V lost 7 bases and J 4 bases, leaving 23 bases between the germline ends. Here the CDR3 DNA reads TGTGCCAGCACCCCCCGCGGCGGGCGGGCCCGTTACAATGAGCAGTTCTTC. Amino acid sequence: CASTPRGGRARYNEQFF.

The chain combines TRBV28 with TRBJ2-5; 7 bases agree with TRBD2. The CDR3 has 13 residues. CDR1 is MDHEN, CDR2 SYDVKM, per germline. The ends lost 7 bases at V and 4 bases at J; junction bases unmatched: 6. The CDR3 here is CASTLGGRETQYF. CDR3 sequence (DNA): TGTGCCAGCACCCTTGGCGGGAGAGAGACCCAGTACTTC.

The chain combines TRBV28 with TRBJ2-4; D is undetermined. This CDR3 comprises 13 residues. CDR1 is MDHEN, CDR2 SYDVKM, per germline. Between the trimmed V and J ends, which lost 2 bases and 5 bases, there was a span of 7 bases. The CDR3 nucleotides are TGTGCCAGCAGTTTACCAGTGGAAAACATTCAGTACTTC. Amino acid sequence: CASSLPVENIQYF. Looking up the rest from reference TRBV28 and TRBJ2-4 gives the full variable domain: DVKVTQSSRYLVKRTGEKVFLECVQDMDHENMFWYRQDPGLGLRLIYFSYDVKMKEKGDIPEGYSVSREKKERFSLILESASTNQTSMYLCASSLPVENIQYFGAGTRLSVL.

V gene TRBV18 combines with J gene TRBJ1-1; D possibly corresponds to TRBD1 (5 bases). Germline loops: CDR1 KGHSH, CDR2 LQKENI. This CDR3 contains 15 residues. Trimming took 0 bases from V and 1 from J, leaving 9 bases between them. The CDR3 DNA sequence: TGTGCCAGCTCACCACCCGGCGGGGGGAACACTGAAGCTTTCTTT. Its translation is CASSPPGGGNTEAFF.